Listed here are 30 T cell receptor beta chains from one sample, sequenced in a study of cytomegalovirus exposure and HLA in healthy donors. It was with 60 Vbeta and 13 Jbeta primers that the PCR ran. Clones were sequenced by immunoSEQ multiplex PCR, and TCRdb holds only the in-frame ones, with some missing. The sample yields roughly 290,000 clones, 70% to 90% seen once. The sequenced sample was PBMCs. These TCRs come from a woman between 18 and 29 years old in good health and CMV-seronegative.

This clone was observed once. The CDR3 DNA sequence: TGTGCCAGTAGTATTCGCCAGGGAAGCTCCTACGAGCAGTACTTC. Its translation is CASSIRQGSSYEQYF. The V and J genes are TRBV19 and TRBJ2-7, with D possibly TRBD1 on 5 matching bases. Germline lookup yields CDR1 LNHDA and CDR2 SQIVND (reference sequence). Trimming stripped 3 bases from V and 0 bases from J, with 12 bases between. The CDR3 totals 15 residues.

The rearrangement links TRBV18 to TRBJ1-1; TRBD1 might be the D (5 bases). From germline, CDR1 is KGHSH and CDR2 LQKENI. Trimming took off 3 bases at V and 0 bases at J, with 11 bases between the two ends. CDR3 length equals 15 residues. The CDR3 loop reads CASSPPTVMNTEAFF. Written as DNA, the CDR3 is TGTGCCAGCTCACCCCCGACAGTAATGAACACTGAAGCTTTCTTT.

This clone came up a few times. The chain combines TRBV6-5 with TRBJ1-1; the D gene is possibly TRBD1 (6 bases). Trimming pared 6 bases from V and 0 bases from J, leaving 14 bases between. CDR1 and CDR2 (germline): MNHEY, SVGAGI. The CDR3 consists of 15 residues. The CDR3 reads CASRPRGALNTEAFF. The CDR3 nucleotides read TGTGCCAGCAGACCTCGGGGGGCTCTGAACACTGAAGCTTTCTTT.

The rearrangement joins TRBV19 to TRBJ1-2; 7 nucleotides match TRBD1. Unmatched junction bases numbered 12, after V lost 6 bases and J lost 2 bases. Germline CDR1 reads LNHDA; CDR2 reads SQIVND (reference sequence). This CDR3 region has 16 residues. CDR3 in DNA: TGTGCCAGTAGATCTTGGGAGACAGGGAAAAACTATGGCTACACCTTC. This translates into CASRSWETGKNYGYTF.

The chain uses TRBV12-5 and TRBJ1-2; 8 bases are shared with TRBD1. With 1 base clipped from V and 4 bases from J, the junction kept 8 bases outside the gene matches. The germline V gene has CDR1 LGHNT and CDR2 FRNRAP. There are 16 residues in the CDR3. CDR3 loop: CASGLAGTGVGYGYTF. DNA of the CDR3: TGTGCTAGTGGTTTGGCCGGGACAGGCGTCGGCTATGGCTACACCTTC. The whole variable domain, filled in from reference TRBV12-5 and TRBJ1-2, reads DARVTQTPRHKVTEMGQEVTMRCQPILGHNTVFWYRQTMMQGLELLAYFRNRAPLDDSGMPKDRFSAEMPDATLATLKIQPSEPRDSAVYFCASGLAGTGVGYGYTFGSGTRLTVV.

J is TRBJ1-1 and V is TRBV6-5; 7 nucleotides agree with TRBD1. The junction had 10 bases not matched to a gene; V was cut back by 5 bases and J by 4 bases. The CDR3 consists of 15 residues. Germline assignment: CDR1 MNHEY and CDR2 SVGAGI. In nucleotides, the CDR3 is TGTGCCAGCAGTGCAATCGACAGGGTGGGCACTGAAGCTTTCTTT. Translation gives CASSAIDRVGTEAFF.

The rearrangement joins TRBV10-3 to TRBJ2-1; a possible D gene is TRBD1 (5 bases). The V and J ends lost 3 bases and 4 bases respectively, with 10 bases between them. CDR3 length equals 14 residues. Germline V gene sequence: CDR1 ENHRY, CDR2 SYGVKD. CDR3 region: CAISDRGSYNEQFF. Here the CDR3 DNA reads TGTGCCATCAGTGATAGGGGTTCATACAATGAGCAGTTCTTC.

The chain employs TRBV10-3 and TRBJ2-1; TRBD2 matches 9 bases. The trim removed 8 bases at V and 0 bases at J, leaving 8 bases unmatched. CDR1 is ENHRY, CDR2 SYGVKD, per germline. The CDR3 totals 16 residues. CDR3 sequence: CAIVAGAKSSYNEQFF. The CDR3 DNA sequence: TGTGCCATCGTAGCGGGGGCCAAGAGCTCCTACAATGAGCAGTTCTTC.

The V call is TRBV6-4, the J call TRBJ2-1; D is possibly TRBD1 (6 bases). This CDR3 comprises 15 residues. The germline V and J ends were trimmed by 3 bases and 5 bases, with 14 bases remaining between them. Germline V gene sequence: CDR1 MRHNA, CDR2 SNTAGT. The CDR3 sequence: CASSEGGQGHNEQFF. The DNA of the CDR3 is TGTGCCAGCAGTGAAGGGGGTCAGGGTCACAATGAGCAGTTCTTC.

The rearrangement uses TRBV6-1 and TRBJ2-7; no clear D gene. This CDR3 contains 14 residues. Trimming cost V 0 bases and J 5 bases, with 11 bases left between them. Germline values: CDR1 MNHNS, CDR2 SASEGT. The CDR3 bases are TGTGCCAGCAGTGAAGCGAGTGAAGTCCACGAGCAGTACTTC. Translating it yields CASSEASEVHEQYF.

This chain joins TRBV29-1 and TRBJ2-3; D may be TRBD2 (6 bases). V was cut by 7 bases and J by 2 bases, with 13 bases left in between. CDR1 SQVTM and CDR2 ANQGSEA come from the germline V gene. This CDR3 has 13 residues. CDR3 sequence reads: CSALAPLTDTQYF. CDR3 nucleotide sequence: TGCAGCGCCCTAGCGCCCCTCACAGATACGCAGTATTTT.

This chain links TRBV5-4 with TRBJ2-1, with 9 nucleotides matching TRBD2. V was pared by 4 bases and J by 8 bases, with 10 bases of the junction left unmatched. Germline assignment: CDR1 SGHNT and CDR2 YYREEE (reference sequence). This CDR3 spans 15 amino acids. CDR3 coding DNA: TGTGCCAGCAGCCCCTCAGGACTAGCGTATCATGAGCAGTTCTTC. It translates to CASSPSGLAYHEQFF.

The rearrangement uses TRBV6-1 and TRBJ1-6, with 9 bases that match TRBD1. With V trimmed by 4 bases and J by 6 bases, 4 bases remained unmatched. The CDR3 sequence is 15 residues long. Germline lookup yields CDR1 MNHNS and CDR2 SASEGT. CDR3 in amino acids: CASSAPGQGNSPLHF. CDR3 bases: TGTGCCAGCAGTGCACCGGGACAGGGTAATTCACCCCTCCACTTT.

The chain is built from TRBV2 and TRBJ1-6; D unresolved. The V end was cut by 1 base, the J end by 3 bases, with 7 bases between. CDR3 length equals 15 residues. Per germline, CDR1 SNHLY and CDR2 FYNNEI. CDR3 region: CASSEDGGYNSPLHF. As DNA, the CDR3 is TGTGCCAGCAGTGAAGACGGTGGCTATAATTCACCCCTCCACTTT. The full variable domain, with the rest looked up from reference TRBV2 and TRBJ1-6, is EPEVTQTPSHQVTQMGQEVILRCVPISNHLYFYWYRQILGQKVEFLVSFYNNEISEKSEIFDDQFSVERPDGSNFTLKIRSTKLEDSAMYFCASSEDGGYNSPLHFGNGTRLTVT.

The V gene is TRBV6-1, the J gene TRBJ1-1, with TRBD1 as a possible D gene (5 bases). The CDR3 contains 14 residues. Trimming shortened V by 10 bases and J by 0 bases, and 15 bases separated the two germline ends. The germline V gene has CDR1 MNHNS and CDR2 SASEGT. CDR3 sequence: CAINPTGLNTEAFF. As DNA, the CDR3 is TGTGCCATCAACCCTACAGGTCTGAACACTGAAGCTTTCTTT.

V usage is TRBV19 and J usage is TRBJ1-1, with TRBD1 matching over 12 bases. CDR3 length: 14 amino acids. Unmatched junction bases numbered 7, after V lost 3 bases and J lost 11 bases. The germline V gene has CDR1 LNHDA and CDR2 SQIVND (reference sequence). CDR3 bases: TGTGCCAGTAGTATTTGGGACAGGGGGCTGTGGGCTTTCTTT. It encodes CASSIWDRGLWAFF.

This sequence joins TRBV4-2 and TRBJ2-5, with 10 nucleotides matching TRBD2. The CDR3 length is 17 residues. Germline lookup yields CDR1 LGHNA and CDR2 YNFKEQ. Trimming took 0 bases from V and 4 from J; bases not matched to a gene: 8. In DNA, the CDR3 is TGTGCCAGCAGCCAAGAGGCGGAGCGGGGGGGCGGAGAGACCCAGTACTTC. The encoded protein is CASSQEAERGGGETQYF.

The chain carries TRBV5-4 and TRBJ1-3; 7 bases are a match to TRBD1. V was pared by 0 bases and J by 0 bases, with 9 bases of the junction left unmatched. CDR1 SGHNT and CDR2 YYREEE come from the germline V gene (reference sequence). This CDR3 contains 18 residues. This CDR3 reads CASSLASRGPISGNTIYF. The DNA for the CDR3 is TGTGCCAGCAGCTTGGCATCTAGGGGGCCTATCTCTGGAAACACCATATATTTT.

This clone was counted once. The rearrangement joins TRBV2 to TRBJ2-3; the match to TRBD1 covers 7 bases. This CDR3 region has 16 residues. Losses at the gene ends were 7 bases for V and 3 bases for J; bases not matched to a gene: 13. Germline values: CDR1 SNHLY, CDR2 FYNNEI. This CDR3 is CASTRLPGQLTDTQYF. In nucleotides, the CDR3 is TGTGCCAGCACTAGACTGCCGGGACAGCTTACAGATACGCAGTATTTT.

This clone was seen only once. The chain couples TRBV5-1 to TRBJ2-7; possibly TRBD1 for D (6 bases). This CDR3 comprises 17 residues. V was trimmed by 4 bases and J by 4 bases, leaving 24 bases between them. Germline loops: CDR1 SGHRS, CDR2 YFSETQ. CDR3 in DNA: TGCGCCAGCAGCGCAGATGGATTCTTCCGGACAGAGTACGAGCAGTACTTC. This codes for CASSADGFFRTEYEQYF.

The chain couples TRBV7-9 to TRBJ1-2; TRBD1 matches 11 bases. From germline, CDR1 is SEHNR and CDR2 FQNEAQ (reference sequence). V lost 5 bases, J lost 5 bases, and 7 bases stayed unmatched. The CDR3 contains 15 residues. CDR3 sequence reads: CASSPGGTGGYGYTF. For the CDR3, the DNA is TGTGCCAGCAGCCCGGGAGGGACAGGGGGTTATGGCTACACCTTC.

A single count supports this clone. This chain joins TRBV4-1 and TRBJ2-5; D is uncertain. The CDR3 consists of 15 residues. V lost 3 bases and J 1 base, leaving 12 bases between the germline ends. Germline CDR1 MGHRA, CDR2 YSYEKL. The DNA for the CDR3 is TGCGCCAGCAGCCAGGTATCTATAACCCAAGAGACCCAGTACTTC. As protein: CASSQVSITQETQYF.

J is TRBJ1-1 and V is TRBV10-3; no clear D gene. The germline V gene encodes CDR1 ENHRY and CDR2 SYGVKD. Trimming pared 3 bases from V and 11 bases from J, leaving 10 bases between. The CDR3 spans 11 residues. The DNA of the CDR3 is TGTGCCATCAGTGATGCCCGGGAGGCTTTCTTT. Translating it yields CAISDAREAFF.

The chain carries TRBV13 and TRBJ1-1, with TRBD1 as a possible D gene (5 bases). The V and J ends lost 4 bases and 0 bases respectively, with 12 bases between them. The CDR3 totals 15 residues. The germline gives CDR1 PRHDT, CDR2 FYEKMQ (reference sequence). The CDR3 DNA sequence: TGTGCCAGCAGCTCCTCGGGGACTATGAACACTGAAGCTTTCTTT. Translating it yields CASSSSGTMNTEAFF.

The chain links TRBV4-1 to TRBJ2-7; D is possibly TRBD2 (6 bases). The germline CDR1 and CDR2 sequences are MGHRA and YSYEKL. V was cut by 1 base and J by 7 bases, with 14 bases left in between. There are 14 residues in the CDR3. CDR3 sequence: CASSQGVGGWEQYF. The CDR3 DNA sequence: TGCGCCAGCAGCCAAGGAGTCGGGGGTTGGGAGCAGTACTTC.

The genes are TRBV4-1 and TRBJ1-1; the D is unclear. CDR1 is MGHRA and CDR2 is YSYEKL in the germline V gene. The CDR3 has 12 residues. V dropped 4 bases and J dropped 11 bases, with 14 bases sitting between them. The CDR3 region is CASSRDGELAFF. In nucleotides, the CDR3 is TGCGCCAGCAGCCGAGACGGGGAATTGGCTTTCTTT.

This clone was seen only once. V gene TRBV7-8 combines with J gene TRBJ1-1; 8 positions match TRBD1. This CDR3 is built from 15 residues. Germline trimming cut 5 bases from V and 10 bases from J; bases unmatched to any gene: 15. In germline, CDR1 is SGHVS, CDR2 FQNEAQ. The CDR3, as DNA: TGTGCCAGCAGCGTTCCCGGGACAGGTGGGAGGGGAGCTTTCTTT. Translating gives CASSVPGTGGRGAFF.

The gene calls are TRBV5-1 and TRBJ2-1, with 16 bases lining up with TRBD2. Per the germline V gene, CDR1 is SGHRS and CDR2 is YFSETQ. Losses at the gene ends were 4 bases for V and 5 bases for J; bases not matched to a gene: 9. This CDR3 is 18 amino acids long. CDR3 bases: TGCGCCAGCAGCCCGGGACTAGCGGGGGGGTTTTCCAACAATGAGCAGTTCTTC. It is translated as CASSPGLAGGFSNNEQFF.

As DNA, the CDR3 is TGTGCCAGCGGCCCAGAGGGTGACACCGGGGAGCTGTTTTTT. It translates to CASGPEGDTGELFF. The chain joins TRBV9 to TRBJ2-2, with a tentative D call TRBD2 (5 bases). V was shortened by 7 bases and J by 3 bases, with 13 bases between the two germline ends. The CDR3 has 14 amino acids. From germline, CDR1 is SGDLS and CDR2 YYNGEE. The full variable domain, in which reference TRBV9 and TRBJ2-2 provide the parts outside the CDR3, is DSGVTQTPKHLITATGQRVTLRCSPRSGDLSVYWYQQSLDQGLQFLIQYYNGEERAKGNILERFSAQQFPDLHSELNLSSLELGDSALYFCASGPEGDTGELFFGEGSRLTVL.

The rearrangement links TRBV21-1 to TRBJ1-1; the D call TRBD1 from the table was never checked on the DNA. TRBV21-1 is a recognized pseudogene. CDR3 size: 15 residues. CDR3 loop: CASIIRQGVHTEAFF. For the CDR3, the DNA is TGTGCCAGCATCATCAGACAGGGGGTTCATACTGAAGCTTTCTTT.